This entry concerns a single TCR beta chain. Its antigen is currently unknown. This specimen comes from a study of cytomegalovirus exposure and HLA in healthy donors. General study points: Some V segments could not be told apart, so they were left out, TRBV6-2 and TRBV6-3 among them.

With 5 bases clipped from V and 1 base from J, the junction kept 7 bases outside the gene matches. Germline V CDR1 and CDR2: SNHLY, FYNNEI. CDR3 length: 15 residues. Use of 60 Vbeta and 13 Jbeta primers characterized the PCR. TCRdb's table, derived via immunoSEQ multiplex PCR, lists solely in-frame clones and lacks some. The table lists around 160,000 clones, about four fifths of them singletons. The sequence was obtained from a male donor in good health and CMV-seropositive. Sequenced input: PBMCs. The rearrangement links TRBV2 to TRBJ1-2, with 7 nucleotides matching TRBD1. In nucleotides, the CDR3 is TGTGCCAGCAGTCCCCAGGCAGGGGGTAACTATGGCTACACCTTC. Protein product: CASSPQAGGNYGYTF.